Listed below are T cell receptor beta chains from one sample, sequenced in a study of OX40 agonist ivuxolimab in advanced cancers. Measured with immunoSEQ multiplex PCR; TCRdb has only the in-frame clones, and not every one. Here the sample spans roughly 83,000 clones, approximately 84% being singletons. The source material was CD4+ or CD8+ T cells sorted from blood, sampled in a trial of the OX40 agonist ivuxolimab. All receptors come from an adult with an advanced solid tumor such as melanoma, head and neck, liver or kidney cancer. Both conserved end residues are part of each CDR3. The order of the fields is CDR3 protein, CDR3 DNA, D gene, clone size, J gene, V gene. The D gene is left open where the match is weak. The size entry is marked missing in some rows and otherwise reads once, few, many or a size class.

CASSLEREGSYNEQFF	TGTGCCAGCAGCTTAGAGCGGGAGGGGTCATACAATGAGCAGTTCTTC	TRBD2	few	TRBJ2-1	TRBV7-3
CASSYRDRATEETQYF	TGTGCCAGCAGCTACCGGGACAGGGCGACCGAGGAGACCCAGTACTTC	TRBD1	few	TRBJ2-5	TRBV5-6
CSATENTEAFF	TGCAGTGCTACAGAGAACACTGAAGCTTTCTTT	.	.	TRBJ1-1	TRBV20-1
CASSRQGGNTEAFF	TGTGCCAGCAGTAGGCAGGGAGGTAACACTGAAGCTTTCTTT	.	.	TRBJ1-1	TRBV11-3
CSVGDRAPLAGVFF	TGCAGCGTGGGGGACAGAGCCCCCCTGGCGGGAGTGTTCTTC	.	.	TRBJ2-1	TRBV29-1
CASVWDTYSNQPQHF	TGTGCCAGCGTGTGGGACACATATAGCAATCAGCCCCAGCATTTT	.	once	TRBJ1-5	TRBV6-1
CASKFRGFSTDTQYF	TGTGCCAGTAAATTCAGGGGGTTTAGCACAGATACGCAGTATTTT	TRBD1	.	TRBJ2-3	TRBV19
CASRRTGLEGYTF	TGCGCCAGCAGGAGGACAGGCCTGGAGGGCTACACCTTC	TRBD1	.	TRBJ1-2	TRBV5-1
CASSQSGIEQFF	TGCGCCAGCAGCCAATCCGGGATTGAGCAGTTCTTC	.	.	TRBJ2-1	TRBV4-3
CASSFSVEDTQYF	TGTGCCAGCAGCTTTTCGGTAGAAGATACGCAGTATTTT	.	.	TRBJ2-3	TRBV11-3
CASSPHSPGLNTEAFF	TGCGCCAGCAGCCCCCACTCTCCGGGGTTGAACACTGAAGCTTTCTTT	.	few	TRBJ1-1	TRBV4-1
CASSEDYTDTQYF	TGTGCCAGCAGTGAGGACTACACAGATACGCAGTATTTT	.	.	TRBJ2-3	TRBV2
CASRTPGKSSYEQYF	TGTGCCAGCAGGACCCCGGGGAAGAGCTCCTACGAGCAGTACTTC	.	.	TRBJ2-7	TRBV7-8
CASSLDRSEAFF	TGTGCCAGCAGCCTCGACAGGAGTGAAGCTTTCTTT	.	.	TRBJ1-1	TRBV7-2
CAISPGGNQPQHF	TGTGCCATCAGTCCAGGGGGCAATCAGCCCCAGCATTTT	.	.	TRBJ1-5	TRBV10-3
CAWSVPARSSGANVLTF	TGTGCCTGGAGTGTACCCGCGAGGAGCTCTGGGGCCAACGTCCTGACTTTC	.	.	TRBJ2-6	TRBV30
CAWSPRVTETQYF	TGTGCCTGGAGTCCAAGGGTGACCGAGACCCAGTACTTC	.	.	TRBJ2-5	TRBV30
CASSRGLYEQYF	TGCGCCAGCAGTCGGGGGCTCTACGAGCAGTACTTC	.	.	TRBJ2-7	TRBV23-1
CASSRYFTGGEPQHF	TGTGCCAGCAGCCGATATTTCACAGGGGGTGAGCCCCAGCATTTT	TRBD1	.	TRBJ1-5	TRBV6-1
CASSPQGQNFNYGYTF	TGTGCCAGCTCACCTCAGGGACAGAACTTTAACTATGGCTACACCTTC	TRBD1	.	TRBJ1-2	TRBV18
CSVDPGWGTEAFF	TGCAGCGTTGATCCGGGCTGGGGGACTGAAGCTTTCTTT	.	.	TRBJ1-1	TRBV29-1
CASSFGGVNYEQYF	TGTGCCAGCAGCTTCGGGGGGGTCAACTACGAGCAGTACTTC	TRBD2	.	TRBJ2-7	TRBV7-2
CASNRGRINDEQYF	TGTGCCAGTAATAGAGGCAGGATCAACGACGAGCAGTACTTC	.	.	TRBJ2-7	TRBV19